Here is one T cell receptor (beta chain) with its context. Its target is not known. The V and J ends lost 4 bases and 4 bases, in that order; junction bases with no gene match: 6. This CDR3 has 14 residues. From germline, CDR1 is SGDLS and CDR2 YYNGEE. Primers included in the PCR were 60 Vbeta and 13 Jbeta primers. Sequencing was performed with immunoSEQ multiplex PCR; in TCRdb, only in-frame clones are kept and a portion is missing. The sample lists 150,000 to 190,000 clones, roughly four fifths occurring once. This entry belongs to a study of cytomegalovirus exposure and HLA in healthy donors. Overall study results and limits: Across donors, sequencing depth was assumed by presence/absence analyses to be roughly uniform. It was only CMV serostatus that was available as immune exposure information. A later look showed TCR association rates differing by HLA locus, highest for DRB1 and lowest for HLA-C. Based on reports, TCR beta sequences accurately predicted HLA-A and HLA-B alleles for most subjects.

The sample consisted of PBMCs. J is TRBJ2-7 and V is TRBV9; 9 positions match TRBD1. The origin of this receptor is a man aged 18 to 35 in good health and CMV-seronegative. The CDR3: CASSPRTGEYEQYF. The CDR3 nucleotides are TGTGCCAGCAGCCCCCGGACAGGGGAGTACGAGCAGTACTTC.